This T cell receptor (beta chain) was recorded in a study of brain metastases from non-small cell lung cancer. V lost 4 bases and J 1 base, leaving 8 bases between the germline ends. Germline assignment: CDR1 SGDLS and CDR2 YYNGEE. This CDR3 spans 14 amino acids. TCRdb keeps only in-frame clones here, not all; method: immunoSEQ multiplex PCR. The sample lists 1,200 to 1,500 clones, roughly 85% occurring once. The V gene is TRBV9, the J gene TRBJ2-2, with D perhaps TRBD1 (5 bases). Source material: tumor-adjacent normal tissue. This TCR was recovered from a donor aged 40 or older with non-small cell lung cancer. The CDR3 reads CASSLTGNTGELFF. The CDR3, as DNA: TGTGCCAGCAGCCTCACAGGGAACACCGGGGAGCTGTTTTTT.